This T cell receptor beta chain derives from a study of CD8+ T cells in alopecia areata. Study-level information: Scoring treated patients' severity relied on the percentage of scalp area affected.

Study conclusions and caveats: Researchers report lesional scalp, most notably alopecia totalis/universalis, outstripped normal scalp in clonality. Scalp clonality and expanded CD8+ clones among the top 100 fell significantly with tofacitinib.

Sequencing used cDNA as its template, made by extracting RNA and reverse transcribing it. Method: immunoSEQ multiplex PCR; TCRdb's copy keeps in-frame clones and lacks some. The sample contains 150,000 to 200,000 clones, roughly 60% of which appear only once. Noted treatment: oral pan-JAK inhibitor, 5-10 mg twice daily. CDR1 and CDR2 (germline): GTSNPN, SVGIG (reference sequence). The CDR3 is 13 residues long. V dropped 0 bases and J dropped 4 bases, with 4 bases sitting between them. With respect to this clone: Antigen: not known.

The input for sequencing was CD4+ T cells sorted from blood, taken at week 24, from a patient treated with tofacitinib. This sequence was found in a human donor with alopecia areata. This chain links TRBV30 with TRBJ1-6, with D uncertain. The CDR3, as DNA: TGTGCCTGGAGTGTGGAATATAATTCACCCCTCCACTTT. Translation gives CAWSVEYNSPLHF. Combining the CDR3 with reference TRBV30 and TRBJ1-6 gives the whole variable domain SQTIHQWPATLVQPVGSPLSLECTVEGTSNPNLYWYRQAAGRGLQLLFYSVGIGQISSEVPQNLSASRPQDRQFILSSKKLLLSDSGFYLCAWSVEYNSPLHFGNGTRLTVT.